A single sample gave rise to the 23 T cell receptor beta chains below, sequenced in a study of T-cell reconstitution after alpha-beta-depleted transplantation in children. Unique molecular identifiers were used to barcode this TCRbeta library. TCRdb called the PCR reads again in MiXCR, with one record for every CDR3 protein. Of roughly 180,000 distinct CDR3 sequences in the sample, more than 12% were seen once. Sequencing was performed on PBMCs from the stem cell graft donor, taken from the stem cell graft. Source of these receptors: a human donor who donated a stem cell graft to a child with acute lymphoblastic leukemia.

This clonotype was counted at least ten times. The chain joins TRBV5-4 to TRBJ1-1; a possible D gene is TRBD1 (6 bases). This CDR3 has 15 amino acids. Trimming stripped 0 bases from V and 0 bases from J, with 9 bases between. From germline, CDR1 is SGHNT and CDR2 YYREEE (reference sequence). This chain's CDR3 is CASSLEQGMNTEAFF. DNA for the CDR3: TGTGCCAGCAGCTTGGAACAGGGTATGAACACTGAAGCTTTCTTT.

This clonotype has a count of ten or more. This chain uses TRBV20-1 with TRBJ2-1; 13 nucleotides align to TRBD2. The CDR3 contains 17 residues. Germline lookup yields CDR1 DFQATT and CDR2 SNEGSKA (reference sequence). Trimming took 1 base from V and 6 from J; bases not matched to a gene: 9. Written as DNA, the CDR3 is TGCAGTGCTAGAGCCGAACTACTAGCGGGAGGGTCCAATGAGCAGTTCTTC. Amino acid sequence: CSARAELLAGGSNEQFF.

This clonotype was detected only a few times. V usage is TRBV6-2 or TRBV6-3 and J usage is TRBJ2-5, with D maybe TRBD1 (6 bases). The V and J ends lost 6 bases and 4 bases respectively, with 18 bases between them. There are 15 residues in the CDR3. The germline V gene has CDR1 MNHEY and CDR2 SVGEGT. The CDR3: CASSPVGQGTETQYF. The CDR3 nucleotides are TGTGCCAGCAGCCCAGTGGGGCAGGGGACAGAGACCCAGTACTTC.

The table lists this clonotype with many counts. The V and J genes are TRBV5-1 and TRBJ2-7; D might be TRBD1 (5 bases). The CDR3 sequence is 14 residues long. V dropped 0 bases and J dropped 1 base, with 8 bases sitting between them. Germline V gene data show CDR1 as SGHRS and CDR2 as YFSETQ. Here the CDR3 reads CASSLEGPSYEQYF. DNA for the CDR3: TGCGCCAGCAGCTTGGAGGGGCCTTCCTACGAGCAGTACTTC.

This clonotype was recorded many times. This chain uses TRBV15 with TRBJ2-3; D unresolved. Germline V gives CDR1 LNHNV, CDR2 YYDKDF (reference sequence). The CDR3 runs 17 residues. V was trimmed by 3 bases and J by 0 bases, leaving 16 bases between them. CDR3 residues: CATSSTIGYSSTDTQYF. The CDR3 DNA follows: TGTGCCACCAGCAGCACTATAGGGTACTCTAGCACAGATACGCAGTATTTT.

This clonotype was counted at least ten times. This chain joins TRBV20-1 and TRBJ2-2, with 10 bases lining up with TRBD1. Germline CDR1 and CDR2: DFQATT and SNEGSKA (reference sequence). V shed 3 bases and J 4 bases; nucleotides not matched to a gene: 2. This CDR3 region has 14 residues. The CDR3 spells CSASGQGGTGELFF. The CDR3 region has the DNA TGCAGTGCTAGCGGACAGGGGGGCACCGGGGAGCTGTTTTTT.

The rearrangement links TRBV25-1 to TRBJ1-1; TRBD1 might be the D (6 bases). Germline assignment: CDR1 MGHDK and CDR2 SYGVNS. V was clipped by 3 bases and J by 1 base, with 9 bases between them. This CDR3 has 14 residues. As DNA, the CDR3 is TGTGCCAGCAGTGAGGTCAGGGGGAACACTGAAGCTTTCTTT. As protein: CASSEVRGNTEAFF. The full variable domain, rest sourced from reference TRBV25-1 and TRBJ1-1, is EADIYQTPRYLVIGTGKKITLECSQTMGHDKMYWYQQDPGMELHLIHYSYGVNSTEKGDLSSESTVSRIRTEHFPLTLESARPSHTSQYLCASSEVRGNTEAFFGQGTRLTVV.

This clonotype was found a few times. The V gene is TRBV6-1, the J gene TRBJ2-1, with a possible D match to TRBD2 (5 bases). The CDR3 contains 15 residues. Looked up from germline, CDR1 is MNHNS and CDR2 is SASEGT. With 10 bases removed from V and 2 bases from J, the gap between germline ends came to 18 bases. The CDR3 DNA reads as TGTGCCATCCGAGAAGCGGTTAATCCCTACAATGAGCAGTTCTTC. Translation: CAIREAVNPYNEQFF.

Ten or more counts support this clonotype. V and J are TRBV18 and TRBJ2-1; D perhaps matches TRBD2 (5 bases). CDR1 and CDR2 from the germline V gene are KGHSH and LQKENI. V dropped 2 bases and J dropped 10 bases, with 9 bases sitting between them. The CDR3 is 12 residues long. The CDR3 nucleotides read TGTGCCAGCTCACCATTCGAGGGAGAGCAGTTCTTC. It codes for CASSPFEGEQFF.

This clonotype has a count of ten or more. The genes are TRBV7-9 and TRBJ2-1, with TRBD2 identical over 10 bases. From germline, CDR1 is SEHNR and CDR2 FQNEAQ (reference sequence). CDR3 length: 16 amino acids. V lost 5 bases, J lost 10 bases, and 14 bases stayed unmatched. The CDR3 here is CASSDSSGRPLSEQFF. The CDR3 DNA reads TGTGCCAGCAGCGATAGTAGCGGGAGGCCCTTGTCGGAGCAGTTCTTC.

To note about this clonotype: A much more abundant neighbour one base away suggests this may be a read error. The V call is TRBV29-1, the J call TRBJ1-3; D is unclear. Germline V lookup: CDR1 SQVTM, CDR2 ANQGSEA. The CDR3 has 12 amino acids. CDR3 in amino acids: CSVEDSGNSIYF. The CDR3 bases are TGCAGCGTTGAAGACTCTGGAAACAGCATATATTTT.

This clonotype was seen at least ten times. The V call is TRBV20-1, the J call TRBJ2-3, with D possibly matching TRBD1 (5 bases). The CDR3 has 13 residues. CDR1 and CDR2 from the germline V gene are DFQATT and SNEGSKA (reference sequence). Deletions cut 0 bases from V and 5 bases from J, with 9 bases between. The CDR3: CSARDFRGDTQYF. The CDR3 DNA reads TGCAGTGCTAGAGATTTTAGGGGAGATACGCAGTATTTT.

This clonotype was recorded a few times. The chain couples TRBV20-1 to TRBJ1-2; D might be TRBD1 (6 bases). V lost 4 bases and J 6 bases, leaving 18 bases between the germline ends. The CDR3 has 14 residues. In germline, CDR1 is DFQATT, CDR2 SNEGSKA (reference sequence). CDR3 coding DNA: TGCAGTGCTACTAAGACAGGAGGATTTAATGGCTACACCTTC. Protein: CSATKTGGFNGYTF.

This clonotype was seen at least ten times. J is TRBJ2-1 and V is TRBV5-1; 7 bases line up with TRBD2. The length of the CDR3 is 15 residues. J gave up 6 bases and V 0 bases, and 6 bases lay outside the gene matches. Germline V gives CDR1 SGHRS, CDR2 YFSETQ. Written as DNA, the CDR3 is TGCGCCAGCAGCTTGGTCCTAGCGGACCGCAATGAGCAGTTCTTC. As protein: CASSLVLADRNEQFF. The variable domain in full, with the rest retrieved from reference TRBV5-1 and TRBJ2-1, is KAGVTQTPRYLIKTRGQQVTLSCSPISGHRSVSWYQQTPGQGLQFLFEYFSETQRNKGNFPGRFSGRQFSNSRSEMNVSTLELGDSALYLCASSLVLADRNEQFFGPGTRLTVL.

This clonotype was counted only a few times. V and J are TRBV12-3 or TRBV12-4 and TRBJ1-4; D is unclear. The germline V and J ends were trimmed by 1 base and 0 bases, with 9 bases remaining between them. The CDR3 has 16 amino acids. The CDR3: CASSLGAAPTNEKLFF. The CDR3 DNA sequence: TGTGCCAGCAGTTTAGGGGCGGCCCCAACTAATGAAAAACTGTTTTTT.

The gene calls are TRBV25-1 and TRBJ2-5; weak D call: TRBD2 (7 bases). There are 21 residues in the CDR3. The germline gives CDR1 MGHDK, CDR2 SYGVNS. Trimming left V 5 bases short and J 5 bases short, with 36 bases between. CDR3 loop: CASSTTPGSLRGGNPKETQYF. The CDR3 nucleotides are TGTGCCAGCAGTACCACCCCCGGGAGCCTAAGGGGGGGCAATCCAAAGGAGACCCAGTACTTC.

This clonotype was seen ten or more times. This chain links TRBV20-1 with TRBJ1-2; TRBD1 matches at 8 bases. The CDR3 runs 11 residues. J lost 9 bases, V lost 6 bases, and 6 bases had no gene match. From germline, CDR1 is DFQATT and CDR2 SNEGSKA (reference sequence). The CDR3: CSAQGQGSYTF. The CDR3, as DNA: TGCAGTGCCCAAGGACAGGGTAGCTACACCTTC.

This clonotype was counted ten times or more. V usage is TRBV29-1 and J usage is TRBJ1-2, with 11 nucleotides matching TRBD1. Trimming cost V 6 bases and J 7 bases; bases outside gene matches: 13. The CDR3 has 15 amino acids. Germline CDR1 SQVTM, CDR2 ANQGSEA. In nucleotides, the CDR3 is TGCAGCGTGGAAACGGGACAGGGGGATTTAGTTGGCTACACCTTC. Amino acid sequence: CSVETGQGDLVGYTF.

This clonotype showed up many times. The rearrangement uses TRBV19 and TRBJ2-7; TRBD2 is a possible D gene (5 bases). Germline loops: CDR1 LNHDA, CDR2 SQIVND (reference sequence). Trimming took off 6 bases at V and 0 bases at J, with 15 bases between the two ends. The CDR3 length is 15 residues. CDR3 loop: CASRTPGTSSYEQYF. Written as DNA, the CDR3 is TGTGCCAGTAGGACCCCGGGAACAAGCTCCTACGAGCAGTACTTC.

At least ten counts were recorded for this clonotype. This sequence joins TRBV29-1 and TRBJ2-5, with 8 bases that match TRBD2. Germline V lookup: CDR1 SQVTM, CDR2 ANQGSEA. With 4 bases clipped from V and 5 bases from J, the junction kept 9 bases outside the gene matches. The CDR3 has 14 residues. The CDR3 coding sequence is TGCAGCGTTGTTTTGCTAGCGGGTATGGAGACCCAGTACTTC. It translates to CSVVLLAGMETQYF.

This clonotype was recorded at least ten times. The rearrangement uses TRBV20-1 and TRBJ2-7; TRBD2 aligns across 9 bases. The CDR3 has 13 residues. V was clipped by 4 bases and J by 1 base; unmatched bases: 2. The germline V gene has CDR1 DFQATT and CDR2 SNEGSKA (reference sequence). DNA of the CDR3: TGCAGTGCTAATAGCGGGAGTTCCTACGAGCAGTACTTC. This codes for CSANSGSSYEQYF.

This clonotype came up many times. The V call is TRBV20-1, the J call TRBJ1-1; D unresolved. The CDR3 extends over 14 amino acids. Between the trimmed V and J ends, which lost 1 base and 2 bases, there was a span of 11 bases. Germline values: CDR1 DFQATT, CDR2 SNEGSKA (reference sequence). Written as DNA, the CDR3 is TGCAGTGCTAGAGTACACAGATTCAACACTGAAGCTTTCTTT. It translates to CSARVHRFNTEAFF.

This clonotype was recorded many times. The V gene is TRBV12-3 or TRBV12-4, the J gene TRBJ2-6; no clear D. The CDR3 extends over 14 amino acids. Trimming removed 3 bases at V and 2 bases at J, with 5 bases between. The CDR3 loop is CASSLGTGANVLTF. In nucleotides, the CDR3 is TGTGCCAGCAGTTTGGGGACTGGGGCCAACGTCCTGACTTTC.